This TCR beta chain was sequenced in a study of T cell repertoires in cytomegalovirus infection. There are many counts of this clonotype. TCRdb recomputed calls from the reads with MiXCR, one row per CDR3 protein. This repertoire shows more than 200,000 distinct CDR3 sequences, roughly 10% found once; its top ten account for less than 15%. This CDR3 spans 14 amino acids. V lost 11 bases to trimming and J lost 7 bases; unmatched junction nucleotides: 12. Germline CDR1 and CDR2: SGHAT and FQNNGV. This sequence was found in a human donor in good health (CMV status not recorded). Some clones in this sample may be carry-over from other donors' samples. This rearrangement joins TRBV11-2 to TRBJ2-1; 9 bases agree with TRBD2. Sequencing was carried out using PBMCs. CDR3 region: CASRGGRDVNEQFF. Written as DNA, the CDR3 is TGTGCCTCCAGGGGCGGGAGGGATGTGAATGAGCAGTTCTTC.